These T cell receptor beta chains were read from a single sample in a study of identical twins. TCRdb analysed the 5' RACE reads with MiXCR anew, one entry per CDR3 protein. The sample yields just over 500,000 distinct CDR3 sequences, 22% seen once. The same data also contributed to another study, on T cells expressing NK-cell markers.

Sequencing used CD4+ T cells sorted from blood. These receptors all stem from a woman aged 18-30 years in good health. Both conserved end residues are part of each CDR3. The order of the fields is D gene, CDR3 length, V gene, J gene, clone size, CDR3 DNA, CDR3 protein. A D gene is named only where the DNA matches it firmly. The listing skips clone size in some rows; elsewhere it reads once, few, many or a size class.

d_call: -; cdr3_length: 12; v_call: TRBV2; j_call: TRBJ2-5; clone_size: -; cdr3_nt: TGTGCCAGCAACGAGGGGGAAGAGACCCAGTACTTC; cdr3_aa: CASNEGEETQYF
d_call: -; cdr3_length: 17; v_call: TRBV4-3; j_call: TRBJ2-3; clone_size: few; cdr3_nt: TGCGCCAGCAGCCAGCTTCCCGCGACAGAGCGCACAGATACGCAGTATTTT; cdr3_aa: CASSQLPATERTDTQYF
d_call: -; cdr3_length: 13; v_call: TRBV20-1; j_call: TRBJ1-1; clone_size: few; cdr3_nt: TGCAGTGCTAGGCTCACCGCTGGGAGTGAAGCTTTCTTT; cdr3_aa: CSARLTAGSEAFF
d_call: -; cdr3_length: 14; v_call: TRBV7-2; j_call: TRBJ1-1; clone_size: many; cdr3_nt: TGTGCCAGCAGCTTAGTTGGAGGTGGCACTGAAGCTTTCTTT; cdr3_aa: CASSLVGGGTEAFF
d_call: -; cdr3_length: 14; v_call: TRBV15; j_call: TRBJ2-7; clone_size: few; cdr3_nt: TGTGCCACCAGCAGAGATCCAGGGTCCTACGAGCAGTACTTC; cdr3_aa: CATSRDPGSYEQYF
d_call: TRBD1; cdr3_length: 15; v_call: TRBV5-1; j_call: TRBJ2-5; clone_size: few; cdr3_nt: TGCGCCAGCAGCGCGACGGGACAGGGAGAAGAGACCCAGTACTTC; cdr3_aa: CASSATGQGEETQYF
d_call: -; cdr3_length: 15; v_call: TRBV20-1; j_call: TRBJ2-7; clone_size: -; cdr3_nt: TGCAGTGCGAGGGCCCTCGGGAACCCTATCTTTGAGCAGTACTTC; cdr3_aa: CSARALGNPIFEQYF
d_call: -; cdr3_length: 14; v_call: TRBV20-1; j_call: TRBJ2-2; clone_size: few; cdr3_nt: TGCAGTGCGGGTACAGGATTGAACACCGGGGAGCTGTTTTTT; cdr3_aa: CSAGTGLNTGELFF
d_call: -; cdr3_length: 14; v_call: TRBV5-1; j_call: TRBJ1-2; clone_size: -; cdr3_nt: TGCGCCAGCAGCCCGATCGGACAAAACTATGGCTACACCTTC; cdr3_aa: CASSPIGQNYGYTF
d_call: -; cdr3_length: 12; v_call: TRBV24-1; j_call: TRBJ1-5; clone_size: -; cdr3_nt: TGTGCCACCAGTGATTTAGGTCAGCCCCAGCATTTT; cdr3_aa: CATSDLGQPQHF
d_call: -; cdr3_length: 13; v_call: TRBV6-5; j_call: TRBJ1-1; clone_size: few; cdr3_nt: TGTGCCAGCAGTTGGGGGAAGAACACTGAAGCTTTCTTT; cdr3_aa: CASSWGKNTEAFF
d_call: -; cdr3_length: 15; v_call: TRBV5-5; j_call: TRBJ1-1; clone_size: few; cdr3_nt: TGTGCCAGCAGCCCCACCCACGGACGAACAGGGGAAGCTTTCTTT; cdr3_aa: CASSPTHGRTGEAFF
d_call: -; cdr3_length: 13; v_call: TRBV29-1; j_call: TRBJ2-3; clone_size: few; cdr3_nt: TGCAGCGTGCGACAGAGTAGCACAGATACGCAGTATTTT; cdr3_aa: CSVRQSSTDTQYF
d_call: -; cdr3_length: 13; v_call: TRBV20-1; j_call: TRBJ2-4; clone_size: -; cdr3_nt: TGCAGTGCTAGAACTGGGGCGGGAAACATTCAGTACTTC; cdr3_aa: CSARTGAGNIQYF
d_call: -; cdr3_length: 12; v_call: TRBV12-3/TRBV12-4; j_call: TRBJ2-1; clone_size: many; cdr3_nt: TGTGCCAGCAGCCCGCGGACTTGGGGGCAGTTCTTC; cdr3_aa: CASSPRTWGQFF
d_call: -; cdr3_length: 14; v_call: TRBV7-2; j_call: TRBJ2-4; clone_size: -; cdr3_nt: TGTGCCAGCAGCTTAGGTATTGTTGGAAACATTCAGTACTTC; cdr3_aa: CASSLGIVGNIQYF
d_call: -; cdr3_length: 14; v_call: TRBV7-3; j_call: TRBJ2-7; clone_size: -; cdr3_nt: TGTGCCAGCAGCTTAGGGTACGGCTCCTACGAGCAGTACTTC; cdr3_aa: CASSLGYGSYEQYF
d_call: TRBD2; cdr3_length: 14; v_call: TRBV29-1; j_call: TRBJ2-1; clone_size: few; cdr3_nt: TGCAGCGTTGGACTAGCGGGAGGGCCCAGTGAGCAGTTCTTC; cdr3_aa: CSVGLAGGPSEQFF
d_call: -; cdr3_length: 14; v_call: TRBV12-3/TRBV12-4; j_call: TRBJ1-6; clone_size: -; cdr3_nt: TGTGCCAGCAGTTTAGAGTGGAGGAATTCACCCCTCCACTTT; cdr3_aa: CASSLEWRNSPLHF
d_call: -; cdr3_length: 13; v_call: TRBV6-1; j_call: TRBJ2-2; clone_size: many; cdr3_nt: TGTGCCAGCAGTACGGTGAACACCGGGGAGCTGTTTTTT; cdr3_aa: CASSTVNTGELFF
d_call: -; cdr3_length: 17; v_call: TRBV27; j_call: TRBJ2-1; clone_size: many; cdr3_nt: TGTGCCAGCAGCCCACCCCGGGCCACACCGTCCTACAATGAGCAGTTCTTC; cdr3_aa: CASSPPRATPSYNEQFF
d_call: TRBD1; cdr3_length: 13; v_call: TRBV7-8; j_call: TRBJ1-5; clone_size: few; cdr3_nt: TGTGCCAGCAGCTCCCGGACAGGGCCGCCCCAGCATTTT; cdr3_aa: CASSSRTGPPQHF
d_call: -; cdr3_length: 13; v_call: TRBV7-2; j_call: TRBJ2-1; clone_size: few; cdr3_nt: TGTGCCAGCAGCTTAATGAGGTCCTCGCGTGAGTTCTTC; cdr3_aa: CASSLMRSSREFF
d_call: TRBD1; cdr3_length: 13; v_call: TRBV20-1; j_call: TRBJ2-5; clone_size: -; cdr3_nt: TGCAGTGTCCAGGGACAGGGCAGGGGGACCCAGTACTTC; cdr3_aa: CSVQGQGRGTQYF
d_call: -; cdr3_length: 13; v_call: TRBV7-7; j_call: TRBJ2-5; clone_size: -; cdr3_nt: TGTGCTAGCAGCTTCTGGGACGATGGGACCCAGTACTTC; cdr3_aa: CASSFWDDGTQYF
d_call: -; cdr3_length: 16; v_call: TRBV3-1; j_call: TRBJ2-5; clone_size: -; cdr3_nt: TGTGCCAGCAGCCAAGATACACTCCTAAACGGGGAGACCCAGTACTTC; cdr3_aa: CASSQDTLLNGETQYF
d_call: TRBD1; cdr3_length: 14; v_call: TRBV7-2; j_call: TRBJ2-7; clone_size: few; cdr3_nt: TGTGCCAGCAGCTGGGACAGGAGTTCCTACGAGCAGTACTTC; cdr3_aa: CASSWDRSSYEQYF
d_call: -; cdr3_length: 15; v_call: TRBV20-1; j_call: TRBJ1-6; clone_size: -; cdr3_nt: TGCAGTGCTGCGGCTAATGGGGAAAATCATTCACCCCTCCACTTT; cdr3_aa: CSAAANGENHSPLHF